The 8 T cell receptor beta chains in this list originate from one sample, sequenced in a study of identical twins. TCRdb reprocessed the 5' RACE reads via MiXCR and lists one record per CDR3 protein. Of about 490,000 distinct CDR3 sequences in the sample, about 16% are singletons; the top ten hold 0.44%. The same sample was also studied in work on yellow fever vaccine responses in identical twins.

The sample comprised CD4+ T cells sorted from blood. The source is a woman aged 18-29 years in good health.

This clonotype appeared a few times. CDR3 DNA: TGTGCCAGCTCACCCGGGACACCCCGAGGGGAGCTGTTTTTT. Protein product: CASSPGTPRGELFF. The chain is built from TRBV18 and TRBJ2-2, with D tentatively TRBD1 (6 bases). The CDR3 covers 14 residues. Germline values: CDR1 KGHSH, CDR2 LQKENI. Trimming removed 3 bases at V and 8 bases at J, with 13 bases between.

V is TRBV5-6 and J is TRBJ2-3, with no clear D. CDR1 and CDR2 (germline): SGHDT, YYEEEE. V lost 1 base and J lost 3, with 9 bases in between. CDR3 length: 14 residues. The CDR3 loop reads CASSLKGWTDTQYF. CDR3 sequence (DNA): TGTGCCAGCAGCTTGAAAGGGTGGACAGATACGCAGTATTTT.

The chain carries TRBV27 and TRBJ1-5; a possible D gene is TRBD1 (5 bases). The CDR3 contains 14 residues. CDR1 is MNHEY and CDR2 is SMNVEV in the germline V gene (reference sequence). The germline V and J ends were trimmed by 3 bases and 3 bases, with 9 bases remaining between them. The CDR3 protein is CASSFRGINQPQHF. In nucleotides, the CDR3 is TGTGCCAGCAGTTTTAGGGGAATCAATCAGCCCCAGCATTTT.

The table lists this clonotype with a few counts. The genes are TRBV24-1 and TRBJ2-2, with 7 positions matching TRBD2. Germline V CDR1 and CDR2: KGHDR, SFDVKD. The CDR3 has 19 amino acids. With 3 bases clipped from V and 5 bases from J, the junction kept 17 bases outside the gene matches. The CDR3 reads CATSDPLFGGGPHTGELFF. CDR3 in DNA: TGTGCCACCAGTGATCCCCTCTTCGGGGGAGGGCCTCATACCGGGGAGCTGTTTTTT.

This clonotype was observed a handful of times. V usage is TRBV2 and J usage is TRBJ1-5; no clear D. V lost 7 bases and J lost 9, with 19 bases in between. Germline V gene sequence: CDR1 SNHLY, CDR2 FYNNEI. This CDR3 is 14 amino acids long. The CDR3 sequence is CASKFVPSGGPQHF. The CDR3 DNA follows: TGTGCCAGCAAGTTCGTCCCCTCCGGTGGGCCCCAGCATTTT.

This clonotype has a handful of counts. The chain uses TRBV6-4 and TRBJ2-1; 12 bases are a match to TRBD2. The V gene end was trimmed by 2 bases and the J gene end by 7 bases; junction bases not matched to a gene: 9. The CDR3 sequence is 17 residues long. Germline V CDR1 and CDR2: MRHNA, SNTAGT. CDR3 in amino acids: CASSDPLAGGRLNEQFF. In DNA form, the CDR3 reads TGTGCCAGCAGTGACCCACTAGCGGGGGGAAGGTTAAATGAGCAGTTCTTC.

The chain has TRBV7-9 and TRBJ2-3, with 13 bases that match TRBD2. Germline trimming cut 4 bases from V and 7 bases from J; bases unmatched to any gene: 5. The CDR3 runs to 15 residues. In germline, CDR1 is SEHNR, CDR2 FQNEAQ (reference sequence). CDR3 sequence reads: CASSSRTSGGHTQYF. For the CDR3, the DNA is TGTGCCAGCAGCTCCCGGACTAGCGGGGGCCATACGCAGTATTTT.

This sequence joins TRBV7-2 and TRBJ2-6; 9 bases match TRBD1. CDR1 is SGHTA, CDR2 FQGNSA, per germline. The CDR3 contains 15 residues. The V gene end was trimmed by 5 bases and the J gene end by 5 bases; junction bases not matched to a gene: 4. The CDR3 nucleotides are TGTGCCAGCAGCCCCGGGACAGGGAGGGCCAACGTCCTGACTTTC. This encodes CASSPGTGRANVLTF.